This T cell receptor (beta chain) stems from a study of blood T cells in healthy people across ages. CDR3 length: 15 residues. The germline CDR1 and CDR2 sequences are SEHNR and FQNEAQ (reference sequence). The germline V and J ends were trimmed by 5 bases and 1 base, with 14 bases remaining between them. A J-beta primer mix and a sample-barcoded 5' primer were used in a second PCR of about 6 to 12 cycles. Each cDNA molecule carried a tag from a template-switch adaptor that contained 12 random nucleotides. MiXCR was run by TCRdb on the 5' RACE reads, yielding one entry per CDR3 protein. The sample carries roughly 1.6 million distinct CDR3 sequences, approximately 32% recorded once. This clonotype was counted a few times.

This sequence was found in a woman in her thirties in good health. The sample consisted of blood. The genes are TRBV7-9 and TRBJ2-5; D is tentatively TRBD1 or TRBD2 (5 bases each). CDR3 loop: CASSPPAGTQETQYF. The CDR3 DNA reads TGTGCCAGCAGCCCCCCGGCAGGGACCCAAGAGACCCAGTACTTC.